This entry describes one T cell receptor beta chain. Semi-nested PCR with Nested Universal Primer A followed constant-region reverse priming of full-length variable regions. TCRdb reanalysed the 5' RACE reads using MiXCR and keeps one entry per CDR3 protein. Here the sample spans tens of thousands of distinct CDR3 sequences, approximately 30% being singletons. The CDR3 length is 13 residues. Trimming pared 5 bases from V and 6 bases from J, leaving 13 bases between. In germline, CDR1 is SEHNR, CDR2 FQNEAQ (reference sequence). The chain uses TRBV7-9 and TRBJ1-1, with a weak D call TRBD1 (5 bases). Sequencing input: naive CD4+ T cells sorted from a lymph node. Specified subset: naive CD4+ T cells, CD4+CD45RA+CD25-. This TCR was sampled from a female donor with breast cancer. The CDR3 here is CASSPKGPAEAFF. The DNA for the CDR3 is TGTGCCAGCAGCCCCAAGGGGCCCGCTGAAGCTTTCTTT.